These 5 T cell receptor beta chains share one sample of origin, sequenced in a study of T cell responses to AZD1222 COVID-19 vaccine. Repertoires were generated with immunoSEQ multiplex PCR, while TCRdb's copy carries only in-frame clones and drops some. Counted here are roughly 49,000 clones, about nine tenths occurring once; the ten biggest clones make up 2% to 3%. Sequenced material: peripheral blood, taken 28 days after the second AZD1222 dose. The receptors shown here come from an adult who received the AZD1222 COVID-19 vaccine.

In nucleotides, the CDR3 is TGTGCCACCAGTGACCCCGACAGATACCAAGAGACCCAGTACTTC. This sequence encodes CATSDPDRYQETQYF. The chain uses TRBV24-1 and TRBJ2-5, with D possibly matching TRBD1 (5 bases). The CDR3 covers 15 residues. Germline V gene sequence: CDR1 KGHDR, CDR2 SFDVKD. The V and J ends lost 4 bases and 0 bases respectively, with 11 bases between them.

The chain couples TRBV7-2 to TRBJ2-5, with a tentative D call TRBD2 (7 bases). Germline assignment: CDR1 SGHTA and CDR2 FQGNSA. The CDR3 totals 14 residues. V was cut by 1 base and J by 4 bases, with 10 bases left in between. The CDR3 loop is CASSLEGGRETQYF. DNA of the CDR3: TGTGCCAGCAGCTTAGAGGGGGGGAGAGAGACCCAGTACTTC.

This clone came up once. V gene TRBV9 combines with J gene TRBJ2-7, with a possible D match to TRBD2 (6 bases). The CDR3 is made up of 15 amino acids. Germline CDR1 SGDLS, CDR2 YYNGEE. V lost 2 bases to trimming and J lost 3 bases, with 15 bases between them. CDR3 coding DNA: TGTGCCAGCAGCGTGGGGGGAGGAGGGAACTACGAGCAGTACTTC. Translated, it gives CASSVGGGGNYEQYF. Full variable domain (outside the CDR3, taken from reference TRBV9 and TRBJ2-7): DSGVTQTPKHLITATGQRVTLRCSPRSGDLSVYWYQQSLDQGLQFLIQYYNGEERAKGNILERFSAQQFPDLHSELNLSSLELGDSALYFCASSVGGGGNYEQYFGPGTRLTVT.

CDR3 nucleotides: TGTGCCAGCAGTATCGACAGCGCTGGCGCAACTAATGAAAAACTGTTTTTT. Its translation: CASSIDSAGATNEKLFF. The rearrangement uses TRBV28 and TRBJ1-4; a weak D match, TRBD1 (5 bases). Germline-derived CDR1 and CDR2 are MDHEN and SYDVKM. This CDR3 has 17 residues. Between the trimmed V and J ends, which lost 5 bases and 0 bases, there was a span of 16 bases.

The V and J genes are TRBV5-4 and TRBJ1-1; the D gene is possibly TRBD1 (5 bases). The CDR3 spans 17 residues. V lost 0 bases, J lost 4 bases, and 19 bases lay in between. Germline V CDR1 and CDR2: SGHNT, YYREEE (reference sequence). Here the CDR3 reads CASSLGGPGEWSTEAFF. The CDR3 region has the DNA TGTGCCAGCAGCTTGGGCGGACCGGGGGAGTGGTCCACTGAAGCTTTCTTT.